Listed below are T cell receptor beta chains from one sample, sequenced in a study of cytomegalovirus exposure and HLA in healthy donors. TCRdb keeps only in-frame clones here, not all; method: immunoSEQ multiplex PCR. This table holds more than 250,000 clones, about nine tenths found once. The sample consisted of PBMCs. The receptors here all came from a woman aged 18-29 years in good health and CMV-seronegative. Both conserved end residues are part of each CDR3. Each record gives: D gene, CDR3 length, V gene, J gene, clone size, CDR3 protein, CDR3 DNA. D genes are given only for firm matches. Clone size is stated in some rows and not others, as once, few, many or a class when expanded.

>.|16|TRBV7-2|TRBJ2-7|.
CASSLETDRTTYEQYF
TGTGCCAGCAGCTTAGAGACAGACAGGACCACCTACGAGCAGTACTTC
>TRBD1|15|TRBV7-2|TRBJ2-5|.
CASSHYGQGRETQYF
TGTGCCAGCAGTCATTACGGACAGGGCAGGGAGACCCAGTACTTC
>TRBD2|17|TRBV4-1|TRBJ2-7|.
CASSQGPLAVSSYEQYF
TGCGCCAGCAGCCAAGGACCCCTAGCGGTATCTTCCTACGAGCAGTACTTC
>.|11|TRBV28|TRBJ1-2|.
CASSFRYGYTF
TGTGCCAGCAGTTTCCGCTATGGCTACACCTTC
>TRBD2|14|TRBV7-2|TRBJ2-7|.
CASSPRLAAYEQYF
TGTGCCAGCAGCCCCCGACTAGCGGCCTACGAGCAGTACTTC
>TRBD2|16|TRBV27|TRBJ2-3|.
CASASGREGPGDTQYF
TGTGCCAGCGCTAGCGGGAGAGAGGGGCCCGGAGATACGCAGTATTTT
>TRBD2|13|TRBV30|TRBJ2-1|.
CAWRREGQNEQFF
TGTGCCTGGAGGCGGGAGGGCCAAAATGAGCAGTTCTTC
>.|13|TRBV27|TRBJ1-1|.
CASSPRGSTEAFF
TGTGCCAGCAGTCCCCGGGGTAGCACTGAAGCTTTCTTT
>TRBD2|15|TRBV28|TRBJ2-4|.
CASSSNGRERDIQYF
TGTGCCAGCAGTTCGAACGGGCGGGAGAGGGACATTCAGTACTTC
>.|15|TRBV6-5|TRBJ2-2|.
CASRPLRVNTGELFF
TGTGCCAGCAGACCCCTCCGGGTGAACACCGGGGAGCTGTTTTTT
>.|16|TRBV5-1|TRBJ2-7|once
CASSPGTPGQGYEQYF
TGCGCCAGCAGCCCAGGCACCCCGGGACAAGGATACGAGCAGTACTTC
>.|15|TRBV11-2|TRBJ2-7|few
CASSPTLTNSYEQYF
TGTGCCAGCAGCCCCACACTGACAAACTCCTACGAGCAGTACTTC
>.|15|TRBV4-3|TRBJ2-5|.
CASSQDIGQKETQYF
TGCGCCAGCAGCCAAGATATTGGGCAGAAAGAGACCCAGTACTTC
>.|14|TRBV27|TRBJ2-7|.
CASSSSGVTLRQYF
TGTGCCAGCAGTAGCTCGGGAGTCACCTTAAGGCAGTACTTC
>TRBD2|16|TRBV11-2|TRBJ2-3|.
CASSLGPSGSTDTQYF
TGTGCCAGCAGCTTAGGTCCTAGCGGTTCCACAGATACGCAGTATTTT
>.|14|TRBV27|TRBJ2-7|.
CASSLFGGAGEQYF
TGTGCCAGCAGTTTGTTTGGGGGGGCGGGCGAGCAGTACTTC
>.|15|TRBV28|TRBJ2-7|.
CARPSPGENSYEQYF
TGTGCCAGGCCTTCCCCTGGGGAGAACTCCTACGAGCAGTACTTC
>.|14|TRBV28|TRBJ1-1|once
CASRGAGQGPEAFF
TGTGCCAGCAGGGGCGCCGGGCAGGGCCCTGAAGCTTTCTTT
>.|15|TRBV15|TRBJ2-6|.
CATSRFNSGANVLTF
TGTGCCACCAGCAGATTTAACTCTGGGGCCAACGTCCTGACTTTC
>.|14|TRBV7-8|TRBJ2-1|.
CASSLAESVYEQFF
TGTGCCAGCAGCTTAGCGGAGTCCGTCTATGAGCAGTTCTTC
>.|15|TRBV5-8|TRBJ2-6|few
CASSLRQWQANVLTF
TGTGCCAGCAGCTTGCGTCAGTGGCAGGCCAACGTCCTGACTTTC
>.|14|TRBV6-1|TRBJ2-3|.
CASRGGGSADTQYF
TGTGCCAGCAGGGGGGGCGGGAGTGCAGATACGCAGTATTTT
>TRBD2|16|TRBV6-5|TRBJ2-7|.
CASSYFGMAGGGEQYF
TGTGCCAGCAGTTACTTCGGAATGGCGGGAGGGGGCGAGCAGTACTTC
>.|13|TRBV5-1|TRBJ1-4|.
CASSLGTAEKLFF
TGCGCCAGCAGCTTGGGGACTGCAGAAAAACTGTTTTTT
>.|13|TRBV6-5|TRBJ2-3|.
CASSLRAADTQYF
TGTGCCAGCAGCCTGCGGGCAGCAGATACGCAGTATTTT